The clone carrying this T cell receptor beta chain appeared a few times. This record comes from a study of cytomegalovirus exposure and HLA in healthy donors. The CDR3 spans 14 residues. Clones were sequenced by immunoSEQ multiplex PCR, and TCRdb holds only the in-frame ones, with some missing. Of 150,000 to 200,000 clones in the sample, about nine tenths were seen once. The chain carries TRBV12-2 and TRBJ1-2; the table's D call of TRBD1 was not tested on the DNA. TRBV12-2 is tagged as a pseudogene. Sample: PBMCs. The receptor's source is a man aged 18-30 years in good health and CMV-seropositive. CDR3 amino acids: CASRVPGQNYGYTF. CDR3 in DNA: TGTGCAAGTCGCGTCCCGGGACAGAACTATGGCTACACCTTC.